What follows are 10 T cell receptor beta chains derived from one specimen sequenced in a study of memory CD4+ T cells and cytomegalovirus serostatus. Some clones are missing from TCRdb's copy, which holds only in-frame ones; the method was immunoSEQ multiplex PCR. This sample has about 52,000 clones, with around 82% found just once. The sort gate was single viable CD3+CD4+CD8-CD45RO+ cells for memory CD4+ T cells. Sequenced: memory CD4+ T cells from blood. Source of these receptors: an adult in good health and CMV-seropositive.

CDR3 region: CASSVSGDTEAFF. The CDR3 nucleotides read TGTGCCAGCAGCGTATCCGGGGACACTGAAGCTTTCTTT. The rearrangement links TRBV9 to TRBJ1-1; D remains unclear. V was trimmed by 1 base and J by 3 bases, leaving 7 bases between them. This CDR3 comprises 13 residues. The V gene's germline CDR1 is SGDLS and CDR2 YYNGEE. Full variable domain (rest looked up from reference TRBV9 and TRBJ1-1): DSGVTQTPKHLITATGQRVTLRCSPRSGDLSVYWYQQSLDQGLQFLIQYYNGEERAKGNILERFSAQQFPDLHSELNLSSLELGDSALYFCASSVSGDTEAFFGQGTRLTVV.

This clone was detected only once. V usage is TRBV28 and J usage is TRBJ2-2; D not resolved. V lost 7 bases to trimming and J lost 0 bases, with 12 bases between them. Germline V gives CDR1 MDHEN, CDR2 SYDVKM. The CDR3 length is 15 residues. The CDR3 sequence is CASNPAGANTGELFF. The CDR3 DNA reads as TGTGCCAGCAATCCTGCAGGCGCGAACACCGGGGAGCTGTTTTTT.

The V and J genes are TRBV19 and TRBJ1-1; D is undetermined. The germline CDR1 and CDR2 sequences are LNHDA and SQIVND (reference sequence). This CDR3 has 12 residues. The V gene lost 9 bases and the J gene lost 1 base, with 9 bases spanning the gap. The CDR3 here is CASRRENTEAFF. Written as DNA, the CDR3 is TGTGCCAGCCGACGGGAGAACACTGAAGCTTTCTTT.

The chain combines TRBV27 with TRBJ1-2; 9 nucleotides line up with TRBD1. Germline lookup yields CDR1 MNHEY and CDR2 SMNVEV (reference sequence). CDR3 length equals 17 residues. J was trimmed by 8 bases and V by 8 bases; bases with no gene match: 21. CDR3 DNA: TGTGCCAGCGGGCTCCCCGGGACAGGGACTGCCTATAAAGGCTACACCTTC. Translation: CASGLPGTGTAYKGYTF.

The rearrangement uses TRBV6-4 and TRBJ2-3; 14 nucleotides match TRBD2. CDR1 and CDR2 (germline): MRHNA, SNTAGT. V lost 5 bases to trimming and J lost 8 bases; unmatched junction nucleotides: 6. The CDR3 covers 15 residues. The CDR3, as DNA: TGTGCCAGCAGTCCCGGGACTAGCGGGAGAGGTACGCAGTATTTT. It specifies CASSPGTSGRGTQYF.

The V call is TRBV11-2, the J call TRBJ1-2, with D tentatively TRBD1 (6 bases). The CDR3 has 13 residues. From germline, CDR1 is SGHAT and CDR2 FQNNGV. Trimming shortened V by 4 bases and J by 8 bases, and 14 bases separated the two germline ends. CDR3 DNA sequence: TGTGCCAGCAGCTCCAGAGGGGGTTTAGGCTACACCTTC. Its translation: CASSSRGGLGYTF.

A note on this clone: Other DNA sequences in this sample translate to the same CDR3. The V and J genes are TRBV19 and TRBJ1-3; D ambiguous. CDR3 length equals 14 residues. V shed 8 bases and J shed 0 bases, with 11 bases lying between them. Germline CDR1 and CDR2: LNHDA and SQIVND (reference sequence). The CDR3 here is CASSLGSSGNTIYF. CDR3 DNA sequence: TGTGCCAGTTCACTTGGATCCTCTGGAAACACCATATATTTT.

This chain joins TRBV5-1 and TRBJ1-4; the match to TRBD1 covers 9 bases. Germline V gene sequence: CDR1 SGHRS, CDR2 YFSETQ. The CDR3 consists of 12 residues. Trimming removed 2 bases from V and 13 bases from J; junction bases left unmatched: 3. The CDR3 spells CASSFTGGRLFF. The DNA of the CDR3 is TGCGCCAGCAGCTTCACAGGGGGCAGACTGTTTTTT.

The chain carries TRBV11-2 and TRBJ2-1, with 12 bases matching TRBD2. The junction had 6 bases not matched to a gene; V was cut back by 5 bases and J by 7 bases. The CDR3 has 15 residues. From germline, CDR1 is SGHAT and CDR2 FQNNGV. As DNA, the CDR3 is TGTGCCAGCAGCCCGACTAGCGGGGGTGGGAATGAGCAGTTCTTC. Residues: CASSPTSGGGNEQFF.

V is TRBV29-1 and J is TRBJ1-4; 8 nucleotides agree with TRBD1. V trimming: 4 bases; J trimming: 8 bases; junction bases outside the gene matches: 3. This CDR3 has 12 residues. The germline CDR1 and CDR2 sequences are SQVTM and ANQGSEA. This CDR3 is CSVVTGAEKLFF. Here the CDR3 DNA reads TGCAGCGTTGTGACAGGGGCCGAAAAACTGTTTTTT.